This T cell receptor beta chain came from a study of beta chain features in type 1 diabetes. Reverse transcribing all isolated RNA meant expressed TCRB transcripts were sequenced. Using immunoSEQ multiplex PCR, the repertoire was profiled, and TCRdb retains in-frame clones only, with some absent. This sample has under 450,000 clones, with approximately 15% found just once. Trimming removed 5 bases from V and 6 bases from J, with 10 bases in between. This CDR3 has 12 residues. The germline V gene encodes CDR1 SGHNT and CDR2 YYREEE (reference sequence). This clonotype originated in a man in his thirties or forties in good health. Sequencing input: naive CD4+ T cells from blood. V usage is TRBV5-4 and J usage is TRBJ2-3; D is uncertain. The CDR3 loop is CASSRDGDTQYF. Here the CDR3 DNA reads TGTGCCAGCAGTCGAGATGGTGATACGCAGTATTTT.